This TCR beta chain came from a study of OX40 agonist ivuxolimab in advanced cancers. About the research overall: An agonistic anti-OX40 (CD134) antibody, ivuxolimab, was used to treat the patients.

The J segment lost 3 bases and the V segment lost 4 bases, leaving 14 bases of the junction unmatched. CDR3 length: 17 amino acids. Germline V gene sequence: CDR1 SGHDT, CDR2 YYEEEE. Libraries were prepared by immunoSEQ multiplex PCR; TCRdb keeps only in-frame clonotypes and omits some of them. The data contain 50,000 or so clones, roughly 90% of them seen just once; the ten biggest clones take up roughly 31%. The source is an adult with an advanced solid tumor such as melanoma, head and neck, liver or kidney cancer. The specimen was CD4+ or CD8+ T cells sorted from blood, collected in a trial of the OX40 agonist ivuxolimab. The chain employs TRBV5-6 and TRBJ2-3; 7 bases line up with TRBD1. The CDR3, as DNA: TGTGCCAGCAGCCTTTACAGGGGTTTAAAGAGGACAGATACGCAGTATTTT. Translating it yields CASSLYRGLKRTDTQYF.